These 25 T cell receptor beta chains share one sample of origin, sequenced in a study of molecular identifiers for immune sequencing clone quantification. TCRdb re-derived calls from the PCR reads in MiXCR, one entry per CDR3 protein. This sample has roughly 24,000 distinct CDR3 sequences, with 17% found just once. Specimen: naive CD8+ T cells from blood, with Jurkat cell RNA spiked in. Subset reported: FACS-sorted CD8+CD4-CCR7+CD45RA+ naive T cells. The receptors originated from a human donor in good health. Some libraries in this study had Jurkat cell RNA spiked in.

The CDR3 protein is CASSLGDWSWETQYF. Written as DNA, the CDR3 is TGTGCCAGCAGCTTAGGAGACTGGAGTTGGGAGACCCAGTACTTC. V gene TRBV11-1 combines with J gene TRBJ2-5; D gene ambiguous. Germline V CDR1 and CDR2: SGHAT, FQDESV (reference sequence). V was pared by 1 base and J by 5 bases, with 14 bases between. The CDR3 contains 15 residues.

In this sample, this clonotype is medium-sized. The CDR3 loop is CASSYGGLRGTEAFF. In DNA form, the CDR3 reads TGTGCCAGCAGTTACGGGGGACTTCGGGGCACTGAAGCTTTCTTT. The chain is built from TRBV6-5 and TRBJ1-1, with a possible D match to TRBD1 (5 bases). The CDR3 runs to 15 residues. Germline-derived CDR1 and CDR2 are MNHEY and SVGAGI. Trimming removed 2 bases at V and 4 bases at J, with 14 bases between.

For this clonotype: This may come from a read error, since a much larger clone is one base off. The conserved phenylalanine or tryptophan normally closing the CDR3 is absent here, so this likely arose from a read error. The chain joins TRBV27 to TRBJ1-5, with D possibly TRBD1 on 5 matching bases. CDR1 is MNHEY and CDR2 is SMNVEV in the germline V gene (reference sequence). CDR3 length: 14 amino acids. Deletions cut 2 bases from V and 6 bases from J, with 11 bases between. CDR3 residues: CASSLEGAGQPQHL. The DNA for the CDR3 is TGTGCCAGCAGTTTAGAAGGGGCAGGTCAGCCCCAGCATCTT.

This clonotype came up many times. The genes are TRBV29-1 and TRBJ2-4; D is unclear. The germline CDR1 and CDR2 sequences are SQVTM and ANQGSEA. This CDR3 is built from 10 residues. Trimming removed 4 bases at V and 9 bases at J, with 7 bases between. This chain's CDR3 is CSVVSSIQYF. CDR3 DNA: TGCAGCGTTGTATCGTCCATTCAGTACTTC.

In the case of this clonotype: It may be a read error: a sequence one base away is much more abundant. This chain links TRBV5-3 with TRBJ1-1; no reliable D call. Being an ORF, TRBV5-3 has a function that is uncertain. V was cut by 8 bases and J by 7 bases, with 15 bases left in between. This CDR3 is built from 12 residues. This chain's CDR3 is CASGPEGIEAFF. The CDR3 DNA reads TGTGCCAGCGGCCCGGAAGGGATTGAAGCTTTCTTT.

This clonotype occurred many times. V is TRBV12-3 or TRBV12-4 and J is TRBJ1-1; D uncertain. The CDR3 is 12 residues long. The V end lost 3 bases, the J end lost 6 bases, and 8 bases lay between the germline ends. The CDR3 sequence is CASSFTLAEAFF. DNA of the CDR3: TGTGCCAGCAGTTTTACGTTGGCTGAAGCTTTCTTT.

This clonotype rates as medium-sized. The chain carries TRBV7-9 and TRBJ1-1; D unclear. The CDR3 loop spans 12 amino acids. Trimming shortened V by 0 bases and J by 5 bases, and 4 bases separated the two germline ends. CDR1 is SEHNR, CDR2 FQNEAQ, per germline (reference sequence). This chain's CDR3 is CASSLAGTEAFF. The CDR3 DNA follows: TGTGCCAGCAGCTTAGCGGGAACTGAAGCTTTCTTT. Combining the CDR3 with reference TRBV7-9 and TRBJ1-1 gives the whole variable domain DTGVSQNPRHKITKRGQNVTFRCDPISEHNRLYWYRQTLGQGPEFLTYFQNEAQLEKSRLLSDRFSAERPKGSFSTLEIQRTEQGDSAMYLCASSLAGTEAFFGQGTRLTVV.

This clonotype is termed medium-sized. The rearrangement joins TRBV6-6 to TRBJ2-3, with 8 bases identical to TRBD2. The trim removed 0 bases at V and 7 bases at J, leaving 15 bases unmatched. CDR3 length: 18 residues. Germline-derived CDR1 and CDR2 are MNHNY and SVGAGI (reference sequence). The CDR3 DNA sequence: TGTGCCAGCAGTTACTCCTTGGCGGGGGGACCCGCGAGGAATACGCAGTATTTT. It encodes CASSYSLAGGPARNTQYF.

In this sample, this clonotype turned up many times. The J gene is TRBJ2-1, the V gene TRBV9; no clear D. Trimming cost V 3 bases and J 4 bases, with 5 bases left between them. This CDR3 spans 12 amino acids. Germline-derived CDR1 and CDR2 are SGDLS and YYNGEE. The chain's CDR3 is CASSGGYNEQFF. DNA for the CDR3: TGTGCCAGCAGCGGGGGATACAATGAGCAGTTCTTC.

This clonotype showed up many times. The CDR3: CASSWDWGNQPQHF. The CDR3 DNA follows: TGTGCCAGCAGTTGGGACTGGGGCAATCAGCCCCAGCATTTT. The V and J genes are TRBV6-2 or TRBV6-3 and TRBJ1-5; weak D call: TRBD1 (5 bases). There are 14 residues in the CDR3. From germline, CDR1 is MNHEY and CDR2 SVGEGT. V was trimmed by 4 bases and J by 2 bases, leaving 9 bases between them.

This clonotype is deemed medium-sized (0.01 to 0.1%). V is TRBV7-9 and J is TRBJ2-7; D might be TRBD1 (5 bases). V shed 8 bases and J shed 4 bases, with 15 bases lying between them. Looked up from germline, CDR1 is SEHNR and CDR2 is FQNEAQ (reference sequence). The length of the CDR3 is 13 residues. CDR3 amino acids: CASRPDSLYEQYF. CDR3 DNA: TGTGCCAGCCGGCCCGACAGCCTATACGAGCAGTACTTC. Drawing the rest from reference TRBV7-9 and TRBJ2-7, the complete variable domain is DTGVSQNPRHKITKRGQNVTFRCDPISEHNRLYWYRQTLGQGPEFLTYFQNEAQLEKSRLLSDRFSAERPKGSFSTLEIQRTEQGDSAMYLCASRPDSLYEQYFGPGTRLTVT.

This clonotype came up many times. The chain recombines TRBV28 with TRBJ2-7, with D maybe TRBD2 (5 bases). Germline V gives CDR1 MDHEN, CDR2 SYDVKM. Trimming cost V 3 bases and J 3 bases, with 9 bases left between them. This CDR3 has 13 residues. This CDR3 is CASSLNGDYEQYF. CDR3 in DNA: TGTGCCAGCAGTTTGAACGGGGACTACGAGCAGTACTTC.

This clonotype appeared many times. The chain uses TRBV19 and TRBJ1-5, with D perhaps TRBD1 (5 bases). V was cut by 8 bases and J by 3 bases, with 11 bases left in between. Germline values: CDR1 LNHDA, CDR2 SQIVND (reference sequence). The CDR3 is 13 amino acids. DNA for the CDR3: TGTGCCAGTTGGTCAGGGACCAATCAGCCCCAGCATTTT. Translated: CASWSGTNQPQHF.

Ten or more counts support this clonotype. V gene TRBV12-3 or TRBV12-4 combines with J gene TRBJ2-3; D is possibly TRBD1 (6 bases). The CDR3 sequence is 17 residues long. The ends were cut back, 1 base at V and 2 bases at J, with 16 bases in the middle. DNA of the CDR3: TGTGCCAGCAGTTTAGTAGCTCAGGGGAAAAACACAGATACGCAGTATTTT. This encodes CASSLVAQGKNTDTQYF.

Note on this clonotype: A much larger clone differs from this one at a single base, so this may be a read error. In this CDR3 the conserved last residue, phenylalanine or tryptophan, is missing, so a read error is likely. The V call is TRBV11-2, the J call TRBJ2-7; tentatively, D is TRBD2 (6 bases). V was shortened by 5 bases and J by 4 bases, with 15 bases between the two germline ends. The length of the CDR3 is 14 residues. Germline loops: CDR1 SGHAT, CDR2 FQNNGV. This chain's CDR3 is CASSPGTRGYEQYL. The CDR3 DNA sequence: TGTGCCAGCAGCCCTGGGACGCGGGGATACGAGCAGTACCTC.

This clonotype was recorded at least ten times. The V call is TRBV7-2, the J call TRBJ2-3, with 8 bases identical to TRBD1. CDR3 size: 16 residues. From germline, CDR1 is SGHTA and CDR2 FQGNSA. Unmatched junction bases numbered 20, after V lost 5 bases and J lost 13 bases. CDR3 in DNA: TGTGCCAGCAGCCCACGGACAGGGCTCTCCGGTTTGGTCAAGTATTTT. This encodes CASSPRTGLSGLVKYF.

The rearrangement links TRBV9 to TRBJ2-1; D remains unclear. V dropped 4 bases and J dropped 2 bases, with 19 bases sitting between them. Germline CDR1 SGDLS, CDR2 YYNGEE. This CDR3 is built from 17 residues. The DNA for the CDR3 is TGTGCCAGCAGCCCCCGGCCTGGAGAAAGGACCTACAATGAGCAGTTCTTC. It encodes CASSPRPGERTYNEQFF.

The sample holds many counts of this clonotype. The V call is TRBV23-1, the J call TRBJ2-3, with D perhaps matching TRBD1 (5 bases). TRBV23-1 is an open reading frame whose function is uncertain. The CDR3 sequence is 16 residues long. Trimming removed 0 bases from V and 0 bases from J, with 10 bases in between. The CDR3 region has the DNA TGCGCCAGCAGTCAATCGCTACAGGCTAGCACAGATACGCAGTATTTT. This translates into CASSQSLQASTDTQYF.

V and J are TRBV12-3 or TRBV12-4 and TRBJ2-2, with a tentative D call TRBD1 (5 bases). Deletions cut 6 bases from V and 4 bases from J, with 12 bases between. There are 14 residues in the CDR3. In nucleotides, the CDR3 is TGTGCCAGCAGACCCACAGGAAGCACCGGGGAGCTGTTTTTT. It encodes CASRPTGSTGELFF.

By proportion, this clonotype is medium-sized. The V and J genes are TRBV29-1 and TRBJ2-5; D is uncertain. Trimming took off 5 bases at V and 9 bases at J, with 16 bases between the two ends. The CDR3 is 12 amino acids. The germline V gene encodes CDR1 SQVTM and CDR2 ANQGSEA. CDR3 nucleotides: TGCAGCGTTTCGGACGGTTTTTGGGCCCAGTACTTC. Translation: CSVSDGFWAQYF. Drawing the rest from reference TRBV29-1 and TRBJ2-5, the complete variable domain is SAVISQKPSRDICQRGTSLTIQCQVDSQVTMMFWYRQQPGQSLTLIATANQGSEATYESGFVIDKFPISRPNLTFSTLTVSNMSPEDSSIYLCSVSDGFWAQYFGPGTRLLVL.

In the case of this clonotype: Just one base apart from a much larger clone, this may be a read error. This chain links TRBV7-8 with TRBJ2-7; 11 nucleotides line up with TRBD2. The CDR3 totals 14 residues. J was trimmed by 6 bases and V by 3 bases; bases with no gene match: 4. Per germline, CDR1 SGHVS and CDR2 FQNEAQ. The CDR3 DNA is TGTGCCAGCAGCTTCGTAGCGGGGGGGCGCGAGCAGTACTTC. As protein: CASSFVAGGREQYF.

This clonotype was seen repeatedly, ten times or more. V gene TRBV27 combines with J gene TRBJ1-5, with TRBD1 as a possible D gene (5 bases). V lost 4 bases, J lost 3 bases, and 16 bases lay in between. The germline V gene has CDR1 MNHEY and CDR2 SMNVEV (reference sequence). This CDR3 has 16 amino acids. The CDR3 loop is CASSSQGVVDNQPQHF. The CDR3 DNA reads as TGTGCCAGCAGTTCGCAAGGGGTGGTAGACAATCAGCCCCAGCATTTT.

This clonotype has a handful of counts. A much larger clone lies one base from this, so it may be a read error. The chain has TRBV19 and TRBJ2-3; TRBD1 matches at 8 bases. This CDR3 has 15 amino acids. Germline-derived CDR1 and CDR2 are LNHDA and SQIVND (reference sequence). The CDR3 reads CASSIDGQGTHTQYF. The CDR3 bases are TGTGCCAGTAGTATAGATGGACAGGGCACACATACGCAGTATTTT.

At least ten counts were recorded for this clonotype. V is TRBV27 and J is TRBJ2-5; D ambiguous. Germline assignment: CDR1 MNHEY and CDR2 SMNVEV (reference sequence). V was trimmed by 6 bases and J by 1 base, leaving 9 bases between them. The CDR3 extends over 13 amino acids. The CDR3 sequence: CASRSPFQETQYF. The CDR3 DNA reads TGTGCCAGCAGATCCCCATTCCAAGAGACCCAGTACTTC.

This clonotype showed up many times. The CDR3 DNA sequence: TGTGCCAGCAGCTCAACCGGGAGCTCGAGATCACCCCTCCACTTT. It yields the protein CASSSTGSSRSPLHF. The rearrangement links TRBV7-9 to TRBJ1-6; the D is unclear. CDR1 and CDR2 from the germline V gene are SEHNR and FQNEAQ (reference sequence). V was clipped by 4 bases and J by 10 bases, with 17 bases between them. This CDR3 has 15 residues. Based on the CDR3 plus reference TRBV7-9 and TRBJ1-6, the full variable domain is DTGVSQNPRHKITKRGQNVTFRCDPISEHNRLYWYRQTLGQGPEFLTYFQNEAQLEKSRLLSDRFSAERPKGSFSTLEIQRTEQGDSAMYLCASSSTGSSRSPLHFGNGTRLTVT.